This section outlines one TCR beta chain sequence together with its context. The table lists this clone with a count of one. Its specific antigen is unknown. Per-nucleotide qualities are absent, and no much larger clonotype sits a single base away. The germline V gene (reference sequence) specifies GTSNPN as CDR1 and SVGIG as CDR2. The CDR3 sequence holds 13 residues, the cysteine and phenylalanine included. Only the CDR3 DNA is retained, 39 bases long and in frame from the first base. Trimming at the junction amounts to 5 bases on V and 1 base on J, and the germline ends lie 10 bases apart. The treatment or condition label of this sample denotes: oral pan-JAK inhibitor, 5-10 mg twice daily. From alopecia areata patients, peripheral blood was collected along with lesional scalp punch biopsies. PBMCs were isolated by density centrifugation and stained for CD3, CD4 and CD8, after which CD4+ and CD8+ T cells were sorted on a FACSAria.

The data were obtained in a study of CD8+ T cells in alopecia areata (dated by TCRdb to the late 2010s). Broadly, across the study: Treated patients were enrolled in an open-label pilot trial of oral tofacitinib at 5 to 10 mg twice daily for moderate-to-severe alopecia areata. Patients received tofacitinib for 6 to 18 months and were then followed off drug for 6 months to check for delayed response and recurrence. Disease severity in treated patients was measured with the SALT score, which quantifies the percentage of affected scalp surface area. The study used high-throughput TCRbeta sequencing to examine T cell clonal expansion in alopecia areata, in both the C3H/HeJ mouse model and human patients. Human TCRbeta sequencing covered scalp tissue and sorted CD4+ and CD8+ peripheral blood T cells from patchy and totalis/universalis alopecia areata patients and healthy controls. Biopsies were taken from tofacitinib-treated patients at baseline and again at 4 and 24 weeks into treatment, and several of those patients also had a later scalp biopsy. Scalp clonality was compared across normal scalp (n=4), patchy alopecia areata scalp (n=8), and alopecia totalis/universalis scalp (n=8). RNA was obtained with the PAXgene miRNA kit for fixed scalp, the miRNeasy kit for PBMCs, and the RNeasy kit for mouse skin. TCRbeta CDR3 regions were amplified by immunoSEQ multiplex PCR with 35 Vbeta forward and 13 Jbeta reverse primers.

The paper as a whole reports these results and caveats: The treated cohort was small, with a single nonresponder, so links between baseline CD8+ expansion and response need larger studies. During tofacitinib treatment, many expanded lesional clones stuck around in both scalp and blood, and this persistence may partly explain why relapse happens after treatment is stopped. Resident alphabeta T cells in normal human skin are also sequenced, complicating scalp TCR repertoire analysis, unlike mouse skin dominated by gammadelta T cells. Compared with mice, TCR sequences shared between patients were less clear, possibly partly because of HLA diversity across the patient population. Compared with normal scalp, lesional scalp had higher clonality and more expanded CD8+ clones, particularly in alopecia totalis/universalis, a pattern that suggests antigenic drive. Tofacitinib significantly lowered scalp clonality and the number of expanded CD8+ clones among the top 100 scalp clones.

Library generation was performed with the immunoSEQ multiplex PCR assay. RNA was extracted from all samples and reverse transcribed into cDNA as template for TCR sequencing. SuperScript III was used for first-strand cDNA synthesis, primed with a 2:1 mix of oligo-dT and random hexamers. A synthetic immune receptor repertoire was used to assess amplification bias, and residual bias was removed computationally. Turning to the authors' computational methods: Raw reads were preprocessed to remove errors, and CDR3 was defined by IMGT conventions from the conserved cysteine to phenylalanine. Clonality was computed as 1 minus the Shannon entropy, with the entropy normalized by log2 of the number of productive unique TCRs. Whether scalp clones were CD4 or CD8 was inferred by matching scalp TCRbeta sequences against CD4 and CD8 repertoires sorted from blood. The source is immuneACCESS, and TCRdb retained only in-frame sequences with V and J called. Part of the clones is not carried over; for the studies checked, unresolved V genes explain less than half of this, and the remainder is unexplained. The V and J calls and clone size were taken over from that table, and D and trimming were inferred from the DNA. This sample holds more than 150,000 clones; roughly 46% were observed only once. Together, the top ten hold over 9% of the sample.

The material sequenced was CD8+ T cells sorted from blood, taken between weeks 51 and 52, from a patient treated with tofacitinib. This sequence was found in a human donor with alopecia areata. Recombination linked TRBV30 to TRBJ2-3, with the D assignment possibly TRBD1 or TRBD2, given 5 matching bases for each. In nucleotide form, the sequence is TGTGCCTGGGCTGAGGGACGCACAGATACGCAGTATTTT. Its translation is CAWAEGRTDTQYF.